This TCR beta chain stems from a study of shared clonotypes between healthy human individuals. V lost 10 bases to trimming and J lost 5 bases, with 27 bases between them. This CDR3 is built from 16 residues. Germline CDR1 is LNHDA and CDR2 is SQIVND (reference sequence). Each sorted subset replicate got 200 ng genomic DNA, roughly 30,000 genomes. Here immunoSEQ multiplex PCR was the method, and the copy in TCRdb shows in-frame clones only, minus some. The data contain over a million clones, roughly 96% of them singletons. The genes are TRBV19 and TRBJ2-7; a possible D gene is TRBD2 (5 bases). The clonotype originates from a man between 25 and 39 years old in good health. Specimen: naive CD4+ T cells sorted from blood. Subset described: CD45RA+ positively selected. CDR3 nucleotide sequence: TGTGCCACCTCCCAGCCGGGCGGAGGACCCGCCCACGAGCAGTACTTC. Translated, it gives CATSQPGGGPAHEQYF. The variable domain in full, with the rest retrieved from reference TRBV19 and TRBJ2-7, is DGGITQSPKYLFRKEGQNVTLSCEQNLNHDAMYWYRQDPGQGLRLIYYSQIVNDFQKGDIAEGYSVSREKKESFPLTVTSAQKNPTAFYLCATSQPGGGPAHEQYFGPGTRLTVT.